Reported below is one T cell receptor beta chain. This clonotype occurred a few times. What this receptor recognizes is not known. No base quality values were provided; no much bigger clone lies one nucleotide off. The data are from a study of identical twins listed by TCRdb under 2016. As for the study more broadly: To test whether fetal clonotypes persist, this study deep-sequenced TCR alpha and beta repertoires from monozygotic twins, from unrelated adults of various ages, and from cord blood. To rule out contamination, replicate twin experiments were performed at different times with different library preparation protocols. What the study reported, not specific to this receptor: Recombination models systematically underestimated out-of-frame TCR alpha sharing in monozygotic twins but agreed with sharing between unrelated individuals. Compared with coincidental sharing between unrelated individuals, an excess of low generation-probability sequences was observed among out-of-frame TCR alpha sequences shared between twins. Abundant cord blood beta clonotypes had fewer insertions, young adult naive repertoires showed a similar but weaker trend, and memory repertoires showed no such trend. Because the same donors could not be followed over many years, the conclusions depended on cross-sectional statistical analysis. Invariant T cells such as MAIT and iNKT could partly confound zero-insertion analyses, though diverse VJ usage argued against this for most clonotypes. The excess sharing between twins in beta out-of-frame sequences was weaker because fewer shared sequences reduced the signal-to-noise ratio.

All donors were healthy Caucasians. Three pairs of female monozygotic twins, all aged roughly 18 to 30 years, made up the twin cohort. Positive isolation kits from Invitrogen were used to isolate CD4+ and CD8+ T cell populations. Receptor libraries were prepared by 5' RACE. These reads were obtained on an Illumina HiSeq 2000. A universal primer binding site was introduced by template switching, and a unique molecular identifier was present in the final cDNA, enabling accurate counting of TCR cDNA molecules. Specific primers in the conserved constant-segment region were used to synthesize first-strand cDNA for the TCR alpha and beta chains. To control for contamination, every cDNA library was double barcoded, receiving both a SMART-Mk sample barcode and Illumina barcodes. TruSeq adapter sequences and Illumina sample barcodes were added in two successive PCR steps. Sequencing of the TCR alpha and beta cDNA libraries was done on the Illumina HiSeq platform using custom primers. The published analysis was carried out like this. MiGEC processed the raw reads to extract unique molecular identifiers, while MiXCR was used to determine the CDR3 positions. For each individual, recombination models were inferred using an EM algorithm with the repgenHMM and IGoR tools. The tcR package in R was used for shared clonotype analysis, with sharing normalized by the product of cloneset sizes. To study raw recombination without the effects of thymic and clonal selection, out-of-frame nonproductive sequences were analyzed. In TCRdb, the public reads were trimmed at Q25 with fastp and aligned with MiXCR, with productive beta chains retained. For every CDR3 protein sequence, its rows merge into one entry that carries the most common genes and DNA. The V and J calls were not made by the authors but by TCRdb's processing. A total of 500,000 to 550,000 distinct CDR3 sequences appear in this sample, roughly 21% of them only once. The ten largest clonotypes hold about 0.91% of the sample.

The CDR3 contains 15 residues, cysteine and phenylalanine counted. Kept here is only the CDR3 DNA, which spans 45 bases and is read in frame from base 1. V is clipped by 6 bases and J by 4 bases, and the sequence between their germline boundaries is 19 bases long. The germline V gene specifies ENHRY as CDR1 and SYGVKD as CDR2. These data also featured in a second study, about T cells expressing NK-cell markers. The second publication reports: In sorted CD3+CD56+NKG2C+, CD3+CD56+NKG2C- and CD3+CD56-NKG2C+ T-cell subsets from eight donors, TCR beta-chain repertoires were profiled. Seven of the eight sequenced donors were HCMV-seropositive and one was HCMV-seronegative. In several experiments an anti-gammadeltaTCR antibody was added to restrict sorting to alphabetaTCR-expressing T cells. In roughly 6 donors, the dominant CD3+CD56+NKG2C+ clonotypes were among the top 10 CD8+ clonotypes and accounted for about 1.0-8% of CD8+ T cells. Those dominant clonotypes were again the most abundant among CD3+CD56-NKG2C+ cells in a handful of donors, at roughly 25-65%. Whether the expanded NKG2C-expressing T cell clones were specific for HCMV antigens was left unclear. All eight donors whose samples were sequenced were randomly selected healthy volunteers, three of them men and five women. HCMV serostatus was determined by detecting HCMV-specific IgG in serum with a commercial ELISA kit. MIGEC handled demultiplexing of the reads and grouping by UMI, while MiTCR was used to assemble and quantify clonotypes. To remove erroneous sequences, TCR cDNA sequences were retained only when supported by two or more reads. Downstream repertoire analysis used the tcR package, and clonotypes were matched across fractions by CDR3 nucleotide sequence plus V segment. VDJmatch was used to annotate antigen specificity against VDJdb, with one amino acid substitution in CDR3 permitted.

The sequence joins TRBV10-3 to TRBJ2-7, with no confidently assigned D gene. The material sequenced was CD4+ T cells sorted from blood. The receptor was derived from a woman between 18 and 29 years old in good health. The nucleotide sequence is TGTGCCATCAGCGGTAGGGCGGCTCCTCGGTACGAGCAGTACTTC. Translated, it gives CAISGRAAPRYEQYF.